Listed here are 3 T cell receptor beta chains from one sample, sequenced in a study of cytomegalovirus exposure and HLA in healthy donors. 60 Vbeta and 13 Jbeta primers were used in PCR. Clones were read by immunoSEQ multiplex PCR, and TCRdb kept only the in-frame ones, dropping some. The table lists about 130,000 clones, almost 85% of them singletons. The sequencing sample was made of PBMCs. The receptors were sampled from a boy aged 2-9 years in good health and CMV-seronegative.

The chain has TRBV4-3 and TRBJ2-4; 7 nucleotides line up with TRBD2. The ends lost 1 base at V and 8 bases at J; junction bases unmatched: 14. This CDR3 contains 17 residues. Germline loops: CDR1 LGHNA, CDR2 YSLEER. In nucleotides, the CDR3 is TGCGCCAGCAGCCAAGGGAGGGGAGGGGCAGGGAGAGACATTCAGTACTTC. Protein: CASSQGRGGAGRDIQYF.

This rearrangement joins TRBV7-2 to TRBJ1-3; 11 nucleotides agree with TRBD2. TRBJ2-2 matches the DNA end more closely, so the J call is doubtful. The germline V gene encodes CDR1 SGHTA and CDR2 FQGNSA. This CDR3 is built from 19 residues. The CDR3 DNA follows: TGTGCCAGCAGCTTAATAGTAGCGGGGGGGAGACGAGAAGCCGGGGAGCTGTTTTTT. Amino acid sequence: CASSLIVAGGRREAGELFF.

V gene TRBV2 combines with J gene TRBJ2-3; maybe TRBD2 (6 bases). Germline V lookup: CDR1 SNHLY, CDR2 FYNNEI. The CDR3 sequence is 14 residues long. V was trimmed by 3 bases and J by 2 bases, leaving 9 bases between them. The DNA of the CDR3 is TGTGCCAGCAGTGAGGCGGGGTACACAGATACGCAGTATTTT. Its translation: CASSEAGYTDTQYF.